This entry lists 5 T cell receptor beta chains sequenced from one sample in a study of T-cell reconstitution after alpha-beta-depleted transplantation in children. Unique molecular identifiers featured in how the TCRbeta library was prepared. MiXCR, run by TCRdb on the PCR reads, gives a single entry per CDR3 protein. This table has around 370,000 distinct CDR3 sequences, around a tenth appearing once. Sequencing was performed on PBMCs from the stem cell graft donor, taken from the stem cell graft. The receptor source for this set is a human donor who donated a stem cell graft to a child with acute lymphoblastic leukemia.

In this sample, this clonotype turned up many times. An end of the junction differs from the germline gene, which may be a read error. The V and J genes are TRBV5-1 and TRBJ2-1, with 7 nucleotides matching TRBD1. Germline V gene lookup returns CDR1 SGHRS and CDR2 YFSETQ. The CDR3 is 12 residues long. CDR3 protein: CASSLTGNEQFF. The DNA for the CDR3 is TGTGCCAGCAGTTTGACAGGGAATGAGCAGTTCTTC.

This clonotype has a count of ten or more. The rearrangement uses TRBV27 and TRBJ2-1, with D unclear. Trimming stripped 0 bases from V and 7 bases from J, with 7 bases between. In germline, CDR1 is MNHEY, CDR2 SMNVEV (reference sequence). The CDR3 has 13 residues. The CDR3 spells CASSLSVRNEQFF. The CDR3 coding sequence is TGTGCCAGCAGTTTATCCGTACGTAATGAGCAGTTCTTC.

This chain uses TRBV4-1 with TRBJ2-2; TRBD2 matches 9 bases. Looked up from germline, CDR1 is MGHRA and CDR2 is YSYEKL. V gave up 3 bases and J gave up 1 base; unmatched junction bases: 3. The CDR3 runs 16 residues. CDR3 nucleotide sequence: TGCGCCAGCAGCCAGCTAGCGGGAAGGAACACCGGGGAGCTGTTTTTT. This gives the protein CASSQLAGRNTGELFF.

This clonotype appeared many times. V gene TRBV12-3 or TRBV12-4 combines with J gene TRBJ2-7, with 7 positions matching TRBD1. Trimming cost V 0 bases and J 5 bases; bases outside gene matches: 4. This CDR3 is built from 14 residues. CDR3 DNA: TGTGCCAGCAGTTTAGCACAGGGGTTCCACGAGCAGTACTTC. It codes for CASSLAQGFHEQYF.

V gene TRBV5-1 combines with J gene TRBJ1-1; D might be TRBD1 (5 bases). V was shortened by 3 bases and J by 5 bases, with 14 bases between the two germline ends. Germline CDR1 and CDR2: SGHRS and YFSETQ. This CDR3 region has 14 residues. This CDR3 is CASSSKAGVTEAFF. The CDR3 nucleotides are TGCGCCAGCAGCTCGAAGGCGGGGGTTACTGAAGCTTTCTTT.